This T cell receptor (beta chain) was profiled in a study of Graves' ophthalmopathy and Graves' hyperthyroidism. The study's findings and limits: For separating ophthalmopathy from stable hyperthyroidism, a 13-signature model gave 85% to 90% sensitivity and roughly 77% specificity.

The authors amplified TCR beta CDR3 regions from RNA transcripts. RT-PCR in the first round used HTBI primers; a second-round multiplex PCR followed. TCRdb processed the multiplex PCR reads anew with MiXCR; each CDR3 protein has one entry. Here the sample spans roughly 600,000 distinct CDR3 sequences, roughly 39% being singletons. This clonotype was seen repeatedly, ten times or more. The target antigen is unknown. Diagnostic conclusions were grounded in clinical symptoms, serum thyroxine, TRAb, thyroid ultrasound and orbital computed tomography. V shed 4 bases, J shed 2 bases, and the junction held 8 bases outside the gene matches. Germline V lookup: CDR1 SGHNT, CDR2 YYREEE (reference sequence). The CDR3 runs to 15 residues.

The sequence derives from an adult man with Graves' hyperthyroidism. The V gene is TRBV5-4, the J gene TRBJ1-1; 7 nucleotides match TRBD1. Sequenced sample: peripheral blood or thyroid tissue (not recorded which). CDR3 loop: CASSPSTGINTEAFF. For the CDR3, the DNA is TGTGCCAGCAGCCCTTCGACAGGGATAAACACTGAAGCTTTCTTT.